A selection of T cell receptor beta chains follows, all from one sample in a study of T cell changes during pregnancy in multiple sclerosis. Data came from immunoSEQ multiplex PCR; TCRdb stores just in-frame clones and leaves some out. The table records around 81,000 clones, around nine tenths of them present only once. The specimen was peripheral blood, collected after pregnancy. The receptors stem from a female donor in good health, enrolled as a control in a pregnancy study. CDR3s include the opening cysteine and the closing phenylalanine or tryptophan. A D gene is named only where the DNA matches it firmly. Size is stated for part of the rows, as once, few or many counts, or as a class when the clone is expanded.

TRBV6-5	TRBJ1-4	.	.	TGTGCCAGCAGCCCTCCTTCAGGGAAAAAACTGTTTTTT	CASSPPSGKKLFF
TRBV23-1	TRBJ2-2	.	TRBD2	TGCGCCAGCGAAGAAAACGGGACTAGCCACACCGGGGAGCTGTTTTTT	CASEENGTSHTGELFF
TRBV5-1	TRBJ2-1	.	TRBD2	TGCGCCAGCAGCTTGTGGGCTAGCGGGAGTTCTGAGCAGTTCTTC	CASSLWASGSSEQFF
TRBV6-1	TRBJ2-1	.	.	TGTGCCAGCAGTATTATGACTGTCTCAGAGCAGTTCTTC	CASSIMTVSEQFF
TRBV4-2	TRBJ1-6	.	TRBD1	TGTGCCAGCAGCTTCGGACAGGGCGTGAATTCACCCCTCCACTTT	CASSFGQGVNSPLHF
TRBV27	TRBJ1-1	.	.	TGTGCCAGCAGTTCCAGGGGGAACACTGAAGCTTTCTTT	CASSSRGNTEAFF
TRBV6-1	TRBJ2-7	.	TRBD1	TGTGCCAGCAGCCGGGACAGCGTTACCTACGAGCAGTACTTC	CASSRDSVTYEQYF
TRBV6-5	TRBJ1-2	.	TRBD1	TGTGCCAGCACCAAGGGACAGGGTCGGAAATATGGCTACACCTTC	CASTKGQGRKYGYTF
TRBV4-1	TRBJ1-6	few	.	TGCGCCAGCAGCCAAGAAACCCGGGCCTATAATTCACCCCTCCACTTT	CASSQETRAYNSPLHF
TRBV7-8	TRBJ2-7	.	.	TGTGCCAGCAGCTCCCTCGCGCCACCAGGGGCGGCCTACGAGCAGTACTTC	CASSSLAPPGAAYEQYF
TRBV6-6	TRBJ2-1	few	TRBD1	TGTGCCAGCAGTTACGTCGGGACAGGGGCGATAAATGAGCAGTTCTTC	CASSYVGTGAINEQFF
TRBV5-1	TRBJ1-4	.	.	TGCGCCAGCAGCATTACGGGGGGTGGTACTAATGAAAAACTGTTTTTT	CASSITGGGTNEKLFF
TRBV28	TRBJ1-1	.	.	TGTGCCAGCAGTTTGCCCCAAGGACTTAGGATTACTGAAGCTTTCTTT	CASSLPQGLRITEAFF
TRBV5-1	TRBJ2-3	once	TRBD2	TGCGCCAGCAGTTCTAGCGGGAGAATAGCAGATACGCAGTATTTT	CASSSSGRIADTQYF
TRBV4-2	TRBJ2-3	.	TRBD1	TGTGCCAGCACCACAGGGGGCTCCACAGATACGCAGTATTTT	CASTTGGSTDTQYF
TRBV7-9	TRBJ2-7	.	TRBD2	TGTGCCAGCAGCTTTAGCGGGAGCCACTACGAGCAGTACTTC	CASSFSGSHYEQYF
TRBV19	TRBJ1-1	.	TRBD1	TGTGCCAGTAGTTCCGGGACAGGGGGTACTGAAGCTTTCTTT	CASSSGTGGTEAFF
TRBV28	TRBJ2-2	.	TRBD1	TGTGCCAGCAGTTATACCCTGGGAACAGGGGGCGGCACCGGGGAGCTGTTTTTT	CASSYTLGTGGGTGELFF
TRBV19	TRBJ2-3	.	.	TGTGCCAGTAGTATAGGAGGGAGCCCAGATACGCAGTATTTT	CASSIGGSPDTQYF
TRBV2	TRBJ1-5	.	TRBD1	TGTGCCAGCCAGGGACAGGAATATAGCAATCAGCCCCAGCATTTT	CASQGQEYSNQPQHF
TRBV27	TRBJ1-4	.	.	TGTGCCAGCAGTCCGTCATTCACTACAACTAATGAAAAACTGTTTTTT	CASSPSFTTTNEKLFF
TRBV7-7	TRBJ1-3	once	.	TGTGCCAGCAGCTCAGGGGCTGGAAACACCATATATTTT	CASSSGAGNTIYF
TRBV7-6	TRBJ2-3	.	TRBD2	TGTGCCAGCTCCCCCGGGCAGGGACTAGCGGGAAGACATGTAGATACGCAGTATTTT	CASSPGQGLAGRHVDTQYF
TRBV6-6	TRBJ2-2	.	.	TGTGCCAGCAGTTCCCTCCGACTCGGGACCGGGGAGCTGTTTTTT	CASSSLRLGTGELFF
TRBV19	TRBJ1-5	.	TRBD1	TGTGCCAGTAGCCGGGACAGTCCGGGCTTGGGCAATCAGCCCCAGCATTTT	CASSRDSPGLGNQPQHF
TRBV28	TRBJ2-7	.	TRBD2	TGTGCCAGCAGCCGGGGGGAGCCGTACGAGCAGTACTTC	CASSRGEPYEQYF
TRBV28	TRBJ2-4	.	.	TGTGCCAGCAGCTCCCCCGGATTTGGAGACATTCAGTACTTC	CASSSPGFGDIQYF
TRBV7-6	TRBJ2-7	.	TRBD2	TGTGCCAGCAGCTCCGGGACTAGCGGGAACCACGAGCAGTACTTC	CASSSGTSGNHEQYF
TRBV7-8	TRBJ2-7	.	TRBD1	TGTGCCAGCAGCTTAGGACAGGGCCCGGCCTACGAGCAGTACTTC	CASSLGQGPAYEQYF
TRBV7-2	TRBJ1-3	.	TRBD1	TGTGCCAGCAGCTCCAAGACAGGGGCCCTTGACTCTGGAAACACCATATATTTT	CASSSKTGALDSGNTIYF
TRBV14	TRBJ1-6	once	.	TGTGCCAGCAGCCAAGGAGGGATCTATAATTCACCCCTCCACTTT	CASSQGGIYNSPLHF
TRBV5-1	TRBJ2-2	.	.	TGCGCCAGCAGCTTATCCGGAGCCCCGAACACCGGGGAGCTGTTTTTT	CASSLSGAPNTGELFF
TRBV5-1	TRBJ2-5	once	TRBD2	TGCGCCAGCAGCTTGGCCGGGTCTAGCGGTGTACAAGAGACCCAGTACTTC	CASSLAGSSGVQETQYF
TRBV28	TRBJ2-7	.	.	TGTGCCAGCAGTTTCGTGGACAGCTTCTACGAGCAGTACTTC	CASSFVDSFYEQYF
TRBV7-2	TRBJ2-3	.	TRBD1	TGTGCCAGCAGCAAGACAGGGTCAAGCACAGATACGCAGTATTTT	CASSKTGSSTDTQYF
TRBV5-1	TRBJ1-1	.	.	TGCGCCAGCAGCTCGTATAACCCGGGAGAAGCTTTCTTT	CASSSYNPGEAFF
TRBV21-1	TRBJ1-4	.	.	TGTGCCAGCAGCAATATCCGTGGGCTGGCTAATGAAAAACTGTTTTTT	CASSNIRGLANEKLFF